The rows below give T cell receptor beta chains drawn from one sample of a study of blood T cell repertoires in COVID-19. Produced via immunoSEQ multiplex PCR; TCRdb's table is partial and in-frame only. The repertoire holds about 110,000 clones, with 75% to 95% as singletons. The sequenced material came from peripheral blood. The receptors were sampled from a woman in her 30s with acute or convalescent COVID-19. Both conserved end residues are trimmed from each CDR3. A D gene is named only where the DNA matches it firmly.

-	TRBV30	TRBJ1-1	AWEGSFMNTEAF
-	TRBV7-6	TRBJ2-7	ASSSNKGRWGVYEQY
-	TRBV7-2	TRBJ1-3	ASSTHDRPSGNTIY
TRBD1	TRBV6-5	TRBJ1-2	ASSYEGQGARGYT
-	TRBV11-2	TRBJ2-7	ASSLSPSYEQY
-	TRBV7-2	TRBJ2-7	ASSIHRAAGLEQY
-	TRBV10-3	TRBJ1-2	ATFSSGYT
-	TRBV21-1	TRBJ1-4	ASSKWNRAREKLF
TRBD2	TRBV5-6	TRBJ2-1	ASTAGLAGEMLYNEQF
-	TRBV12-3/TRBV12-4	TRBJ2-7	ASGVADYEQY